The 8 T cell receptor beta chains listed next were all sequenced from one sample in a study of post-analysis software for immune sequencing data. TCR beta cDNA libraries included unique molecular identifiers. In TCRdb, the PCR reads were re-called with MiXCR into one record per CDR3 protein. This table holds a few hundred thousand distinct CDR3 sequences, around a third found once. Antigens for these TCRs are unknown. Study results and caveats: Controls had lower frequencies than patients of about 5 TRBV segments, which included TRBV5-6, TRBV5-1 and TRBV20-1.

The sample comprised blood. These receptors were taken from a girl between 10 and 17 years old with multiple sclerosis.

The chain is built from TRBV12-3 or TRBV12-4 and TRBJ1-2, with 7 nucleotides matching TRBD1. V trimming: 3 bases; J trimming: 6 bases; junction bases outside the gene matches: 7. CDR3 length: 14 amino acids. The CDR3 DNA reads TGTGCCAGCAGTTTTTCCGACAGGGCTCATGGCTACACCTTC. Translating it yields CASSFSDRAHGYTF.

This clonotype was observed many times. V and J are TRBV4-1 and TRBJ1-2; TRBD1 matches 7 bases. The trim removed 1 base at V and 4 bases at J, leaving 6 bases unmatched. The CDR3 has 15 residues. Germline V gene lookup returns CDR1 MGHRA and CDR2 YSYEKL. In DNA, the CDR3 is TGCGCCAGCAGCCAAGCAACCAGGGGGTCCTATGGCTACACCTTC. Translation gives CASSQATRGSYGYTF.

This clonotype was counted only a few times. The chain has TRBV28 and TRBJ2-1; 9 bases match TRBD2. Trimming took 2 bases from V and 7 from J; bases not matched to a gene: 9. The CDR3 is 16 residues long. Germline CDR1 and CDR2: MDHEN and SYDVKM. CDR3: CASSLPLAGKRNEQFF. For the CDR3, the DNA is TGTGCCAGCAGTTTACCACTAGCGGGCAAAAGGAATGAGCAGTTCTTC.

The rearrangement uses TRBV7-6 and TRBJ1-3; unclear D gene. Looked up from germline, CDR1 is SGHVS and CDR2 is FNYEAQ. The CDR3 spans 14 residues. Trimming stripped 1 base from V and 0 bases from J, with 4 bases between. The CDR3 nucleotides are TGTGCCAGCAGCTTAGACAGCTCTGGAAACACCATATATTTT. Amino acid sequence: CASSLDSSGNTIYF. Variable domain in full (rest from reference TRBV7-6 and TRBJ1-3): GAGVSQSPRYKVTKRGQDVALRCDPISGHVSLYWYRQALGQGPEFLTYFNYEAQQDKSGLPNDRFSAERPEGSISTLTIQRTEQRDSAMYRCASSLDSSGNTIYFGEGSWLTVV.

This clonotype came up a few times. The rearrangement joins TRBV18 to TRBJ2-3; unclear D gene. Looked up from germline, CDR1 is KGHSH and CDR2 is LQKENI. CDR3 length equals 14 residues. Trimming cost V 2 bases and J 5 bases, with 11 bases left between them. The CDR3 protein is CASSPSMVVDTQYF. Written as DNA, the CDR3 is TGTGCCAGCTCACCAAGTATGGTTGTAGATACGCAGTATTTT.

This clonotype appeared a few times. The J gene is TRBJ2-1, the V gene TRBV9; TRBD1 agrees at 9 bases. The germline gives CDR1 SGDLS, CDR2 YYNGEE. The CDR3 length is 16 residues. The trim removed 0 bases at V and 9 bases at J, leaving 10 bases unmatched. The CDR3 loop is CASSVGGTGIRSEQFF. DNA of the CDR3: TGTGCCAGCAGCGTAGGGGGGACAGGGATACGGAGTGAGCAGTTCTTC.

This clonotype came up a few times. The CDR3 DNA reads TGCGCCAGCAGCTTGGTGACAGGAGGGCGAGAGACCCAGTACTTC. It encodes CASSLVTGGRETQYF. This rearrangement joins TRBV5-1 to TRBJ2-5, with D perhaps matching TRBD1 or TRBD2 (6 bases each). The CDR3 runs 15 residues. Germline V gene data show CDR1 as SGHRS and CDR2 as YFSETQ. Deletions cut 0 bases from V and 4 bases from J, with 13 bases between.

This clonotype has a handful of counts. V is TRBV25-1 and J is TRBJ1-2, with TRBD1 identical over 7 bases. This CDR3 spans 14 amino acids. Germline CDR1 MGHDK, CDR2 SYGVNS. After removal of 3 bases from V and 0 bases from J, the junction contained 1 base not matched to a gene. Here the CDR3 reads CASSEGQTNYGYTF. As DNA, the CDR3 is TGTGCCAGCAGTGAGGGACAGACTAACTATGGCTACACCTTC.